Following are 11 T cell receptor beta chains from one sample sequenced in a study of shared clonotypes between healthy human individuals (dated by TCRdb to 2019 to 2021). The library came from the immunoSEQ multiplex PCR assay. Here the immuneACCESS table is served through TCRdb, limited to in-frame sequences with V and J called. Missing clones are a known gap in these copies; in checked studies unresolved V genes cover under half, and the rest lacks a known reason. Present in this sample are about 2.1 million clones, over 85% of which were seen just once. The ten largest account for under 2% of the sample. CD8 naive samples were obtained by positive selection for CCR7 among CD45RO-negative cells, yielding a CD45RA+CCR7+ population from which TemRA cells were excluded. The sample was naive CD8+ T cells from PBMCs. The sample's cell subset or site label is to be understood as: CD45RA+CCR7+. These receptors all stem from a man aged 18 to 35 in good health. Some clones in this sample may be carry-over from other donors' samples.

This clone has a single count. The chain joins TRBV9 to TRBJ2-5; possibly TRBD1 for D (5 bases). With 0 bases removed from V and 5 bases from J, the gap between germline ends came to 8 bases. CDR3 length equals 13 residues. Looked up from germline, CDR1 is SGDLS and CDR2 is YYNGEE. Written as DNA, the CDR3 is TGTGCCAGCAGCGTAGCGGCAGGGGAGACCCAGTACTTC. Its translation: CASSVAAGETQYF.

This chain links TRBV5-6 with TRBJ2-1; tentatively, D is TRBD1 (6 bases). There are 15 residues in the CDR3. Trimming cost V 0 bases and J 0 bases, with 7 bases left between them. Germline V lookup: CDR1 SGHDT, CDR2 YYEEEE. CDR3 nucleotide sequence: TGTGCCAGCAGCTTGGGACAGGCCTCCTACAATGAGCAGTTCTTC. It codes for CASSLGQASYNEQFF.

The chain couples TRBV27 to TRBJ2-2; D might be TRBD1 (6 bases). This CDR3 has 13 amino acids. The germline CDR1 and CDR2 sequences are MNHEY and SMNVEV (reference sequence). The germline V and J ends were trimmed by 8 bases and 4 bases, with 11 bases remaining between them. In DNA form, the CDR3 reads TGTGCCAGCGGAGACAGGTTCACCGGGGAGCTGTTTTTT. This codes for CASGDRFTGELFF.

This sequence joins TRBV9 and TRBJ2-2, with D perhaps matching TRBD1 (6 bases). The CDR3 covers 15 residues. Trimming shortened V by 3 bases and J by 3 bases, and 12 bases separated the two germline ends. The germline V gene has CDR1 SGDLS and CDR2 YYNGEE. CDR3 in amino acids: CASSAKQGYTGELFF. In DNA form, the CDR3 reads TGTGCCAGCAGCGCCAAACAGGGCTACACCGGGGAGCTGTTTTTT.

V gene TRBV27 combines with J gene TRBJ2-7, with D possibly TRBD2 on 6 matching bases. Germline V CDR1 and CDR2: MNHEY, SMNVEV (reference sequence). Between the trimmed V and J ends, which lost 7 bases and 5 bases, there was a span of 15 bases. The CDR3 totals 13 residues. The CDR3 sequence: CASTERGRHEQYF. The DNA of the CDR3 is TGTGCCAGCACTGAACGGGGGAGGCACGAGCAGTACTTC.

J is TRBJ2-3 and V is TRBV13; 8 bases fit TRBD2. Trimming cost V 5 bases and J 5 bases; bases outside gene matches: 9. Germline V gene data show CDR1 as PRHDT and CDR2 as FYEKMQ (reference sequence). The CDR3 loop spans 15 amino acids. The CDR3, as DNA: TGTGCCAGCAGCCATACTAGCGGACACGGAGATACGCAGTATTTT. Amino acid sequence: CASSHTSGHGDTQYF.

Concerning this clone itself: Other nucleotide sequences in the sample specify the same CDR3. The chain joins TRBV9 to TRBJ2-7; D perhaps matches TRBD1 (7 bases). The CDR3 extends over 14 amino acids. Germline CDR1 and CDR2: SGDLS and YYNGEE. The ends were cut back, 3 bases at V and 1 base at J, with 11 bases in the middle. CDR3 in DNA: TGTGCCAGCAGCGCAGGGGGGAGTTCCTACGAGCAGTACTTC. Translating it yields CASSAGGSSYEQYF.

CDR3 nucleotide sequence: TGTGCCAGCAGTCCATACCGGGCGGCCTCCTACGAGCAGTACTTC. This sequence encodes CASSPYRAASYEQYF. The V gene is TRBV28, the J gene TRBJ2-7; no definite D call. The germline CDR1 and CDR2 sequences are MDHEN and SYDVKM. Trimming took 5 bases from V and 0 from J, leaving 14 bases between them. The CDR3 runs 15 residues. Combining the CDR3 with reference TRBV28 and TRBJ2-7 gives the whole variable domain DVKVTQSSRYLVKRTGEKVFLECVQDMDHENMFWYRQDPGLGLRLIYFSYDVKMKEKGDIPEGYSVSREKKERFSLILESASTNQTSMYLCASSPYRAASYEQYFGPGTRLTVT.

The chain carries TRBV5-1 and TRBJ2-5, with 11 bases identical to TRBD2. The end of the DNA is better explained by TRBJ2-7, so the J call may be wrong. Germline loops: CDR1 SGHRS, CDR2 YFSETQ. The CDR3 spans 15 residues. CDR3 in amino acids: CASSTGLAGSYEQYF. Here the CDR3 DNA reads TGCGCCAGCAGCACCGGACTAGCGGGTTCCTACGAGCAGTACTTC.

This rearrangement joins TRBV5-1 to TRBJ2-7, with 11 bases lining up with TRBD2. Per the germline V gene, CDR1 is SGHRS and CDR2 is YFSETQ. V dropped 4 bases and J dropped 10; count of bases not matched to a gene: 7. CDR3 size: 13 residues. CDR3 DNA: TGCGCCAGCAGCAGGGGACTAGCGGAGGATCAGTACTTC. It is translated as CASSRGLAEDQYF.

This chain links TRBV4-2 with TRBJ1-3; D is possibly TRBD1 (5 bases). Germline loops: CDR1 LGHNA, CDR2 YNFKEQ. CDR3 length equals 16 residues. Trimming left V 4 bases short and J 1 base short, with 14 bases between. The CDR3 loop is CASSPFTEGSGNTIYF. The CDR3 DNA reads TGTGCCAGCAGCCCTTTTACCGAGGGGTCTGGAAACACCATATATTTT.